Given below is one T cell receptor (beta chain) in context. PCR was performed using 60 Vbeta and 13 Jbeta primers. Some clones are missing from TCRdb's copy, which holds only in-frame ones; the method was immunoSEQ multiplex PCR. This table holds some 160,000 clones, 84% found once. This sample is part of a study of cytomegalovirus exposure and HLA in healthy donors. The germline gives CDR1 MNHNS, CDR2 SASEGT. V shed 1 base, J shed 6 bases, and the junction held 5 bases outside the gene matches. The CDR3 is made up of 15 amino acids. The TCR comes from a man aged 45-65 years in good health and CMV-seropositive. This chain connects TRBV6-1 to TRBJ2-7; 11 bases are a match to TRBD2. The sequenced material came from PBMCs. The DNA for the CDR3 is TGTGCCAGCAGTGAAGATGCTAGCGGGAGGACCGAGCAGTACGTC. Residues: CASSEDASGRTEQYV.